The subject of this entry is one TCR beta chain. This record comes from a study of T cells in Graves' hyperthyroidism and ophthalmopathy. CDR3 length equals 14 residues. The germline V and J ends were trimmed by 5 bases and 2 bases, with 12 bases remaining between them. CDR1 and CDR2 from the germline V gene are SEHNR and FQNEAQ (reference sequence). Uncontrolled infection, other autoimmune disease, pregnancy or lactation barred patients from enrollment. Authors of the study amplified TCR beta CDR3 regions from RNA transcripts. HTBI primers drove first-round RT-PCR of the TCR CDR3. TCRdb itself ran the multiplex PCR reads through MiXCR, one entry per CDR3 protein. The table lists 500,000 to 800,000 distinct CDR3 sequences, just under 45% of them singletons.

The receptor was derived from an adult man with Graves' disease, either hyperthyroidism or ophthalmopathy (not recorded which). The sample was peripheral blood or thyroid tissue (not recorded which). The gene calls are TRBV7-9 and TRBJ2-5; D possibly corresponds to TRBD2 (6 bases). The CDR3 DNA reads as TGTGCCAGCAGCAAATCAGGGACTCAAGAGACCCAGTACTTC. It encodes CASSKSGTQETQYF.